The T cell receptor beta chain under discussion was sequenced for a study of CD8 T cells in Susac syndrome. TCR beta sequencing was performed on blood CD8+ and CD4+ T cells. After extraction with the RNeasy kit, roughly 0.5 to 1 ug of the RNA was reverse transcribed using random hexamers. TCRdb reprocessed the immunoSEQ multiplex PCR reads via MiXCR and lists one record per CDR3 protein. The data contain a few hundred thousand distinct CDR3 sequences, 65% to 90% of them singletons. The CDR3 is 12 amino acids. V was clipped by 4 bases and J by 5 bases, with 8 bases between them. Germline assignment: CDR1 SQVTM and CDR2 ANQGSEA.

The rearrangement uses TRBV29-1 and TRBJ2-2, with D maybe TRBD2 (5 bases). Sequencing was carried out using CD8+ T cells from PBMCs. The receptor comes from a human donor with multiple sclerosis. The CDR3 protein is CSVVRGTGELFF. The CDR3 nucleotides read TGCAGCGTTGTTCGAGGGACCGGGGAGCTGTTTTTT.